This TCR beta chain is drawn from a study of chemoradiotherapy in HPV16-positive cancers (dated by TCRdb to between 2020 and 2023). In the study overall: Functional T-cell assays on cells from a couple of HPV16-positive patients defined candidate HPV-specific T-cell clones and common TCR motifs. The study set out to ask whether T-cell immunity against the HPV oncoproteins E6 and E7 changes over the course of chemoradiotherapy and whether that immunity affects survival. The candidate HPV-specific TCRs and motifs were then tracked in TCR repertoires from about 90 patients with HPV-related cancers. Points the paper makes about the study in general: Only two HPV16-positive patients were used to derive the functional definition of HPV-specific T cells, and the survival association was reported for HPV16-positive patients. Expansion of candidate HPV-specific clones and E7-related TCR motifs was observed in the tumor microenvironment during treatment, whereas no such expansion was observed for non-HPV-specific T cells. In HPV16-positive patients, expansion of HPV-responsive T cells during chemoradiotherapy was found to be associated with improved recurrence-free survival.

To prepare the library, the immunoSEQ multiplex PCR assay was applied. As stored in TCRdb, this immuneACCESS dataset retains in-frame rearrangements with V and J assigned. A fraction of the clones does not appear; measured against another copy, unresolved V genes explain less than half of the discrepancy, and the remainder lacks a known reason. The table for this sample lists approximately 30,000 clones; around 88% of them were counted only once. The ten largest clones capture roughly 4.4% of the sample. To note about this clone: Its antigen is currently not known. Base qualities are not at hand, and no much larger clone is one base apart.

The junction carries 7 bases between V and J, which are trimmed by 4 bases and 0 bases respectively. CDR1 LNHDA and CDR2 SQIVND were looked up in the germline V gene (reference sequence). The CDR3, from cysteine to phenylalanine, totals 14 residues. Only CDR3 DNA remains: 42 bases, in frame from the first base. Repertoires were sampled repeatedly over the course of chemoradiotherapy so that clonal expansion in the tumor microenvironment could be followed. This specimen consisted of blood, obtained from a patient who underwent chemoradiotherapy. The receptor was derived from a human donor with HPV-associated anogenital cancer. The chain links TRBV19 with TRBJ1-5; possibly the D gene is TRBD1, per 6 matching bases. CDR3 loop: CASSTQGSNQPQHF. The sequenced DNA: TGTGCCAGTAGTACACAGGGTAGCAATCAGCCCCAGCATTTT.